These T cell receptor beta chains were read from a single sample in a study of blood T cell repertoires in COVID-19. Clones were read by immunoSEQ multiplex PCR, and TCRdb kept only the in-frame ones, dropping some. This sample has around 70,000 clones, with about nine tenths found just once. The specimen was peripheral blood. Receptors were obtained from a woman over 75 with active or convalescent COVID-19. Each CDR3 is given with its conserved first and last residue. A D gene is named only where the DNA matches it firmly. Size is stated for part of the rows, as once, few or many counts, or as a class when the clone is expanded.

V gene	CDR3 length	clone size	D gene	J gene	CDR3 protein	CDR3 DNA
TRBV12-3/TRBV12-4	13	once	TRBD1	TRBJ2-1	CASSLPGQGGQFF	TGTGCCAGCAGTTTACCTGGACAGGGTGGGCAGTTCTTC
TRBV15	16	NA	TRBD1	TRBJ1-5	CATSRPGTGQDQPQHF	TGTGCCACCAGCAGGCCTGGGACAGGGCAGGATCAGCCCCAGCATTTT
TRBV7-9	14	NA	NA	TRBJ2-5	CASSFLTGQETQYF	TGTGCCAGCAGCTTCTTAACGGGGCAAGAGACCCAGTACTTC
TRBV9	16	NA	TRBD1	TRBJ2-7	CASSVAGQASSYEQYF	TGTGCCAGCAGCGTAGCTGGACAGGCCAGCTCCTACGAGCAGTACTTC
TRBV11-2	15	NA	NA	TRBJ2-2	CASSLVKGWSGELFF	TGTGCCAGCAGCTTAGTAAAGGGGTGGTCCGGGGAGCTGTTTTTT
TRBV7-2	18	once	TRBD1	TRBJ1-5	CASSLWGDRDWSNQPQHF	TGTGCCAGCAGCTTATGGGGGGACAGGGATTGGAGCAATCAGCCCCAGCATTTT
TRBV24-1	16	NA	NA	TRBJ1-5	CATSDTRTVEGQPQHF	TGTGCCACCAGTGACACCCGGACAGTTGAGGGCCAGCCCCAGCATTTT
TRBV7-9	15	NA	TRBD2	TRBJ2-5	CASSSGLAGVETQYF	TGTGCCAGCAGCTCGGGACTAGCGGGGGTGGAGACCCAGTACTTC
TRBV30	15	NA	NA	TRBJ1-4	CAWSFGGTATEKLFF	TGTGCCTGGAGTTTTGGGGGGACGGCGACCGAAAAACTGTTTTTT
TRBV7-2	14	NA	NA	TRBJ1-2	CASSQVGADYGYTF	TGTGCCAGCAGCCAAGTGGGGGCGGACTATGGCTACACCTTC
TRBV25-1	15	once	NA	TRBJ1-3	CASSQTVPSGNTIYF	TGTGCCAGCAGCCAAACAGTGCCTTCTGGAAACACCATATATTTT
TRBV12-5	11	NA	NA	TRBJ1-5	CASGLSEPQHF	TGTGCTAGTGGTTTGTCCGAGCCCCAGCATTTT
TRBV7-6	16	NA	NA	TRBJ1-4	CASSGRGGESYEKLFF	TGTGCCAGCAGCGGTAGAGGCGGGGAGTCATATGAAAAACTGTTTTTT
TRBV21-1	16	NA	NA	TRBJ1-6	CASSKVQFSYNSPLHF	TGTGCCAGCAGCAAAGTGCAGTTCTCCTATAATTCACCCCTCCACTTT
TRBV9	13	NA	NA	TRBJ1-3	CASSVDEKNTIYF	TGTGCCAGCAGCGTAGACGAGAAAAACACCATATATTTT
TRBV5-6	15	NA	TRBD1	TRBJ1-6	CASSPDRPYNSPLHF	TGTGCCAGCAGTCCGGACAGGCCCTATAATTCACCCCTCCACTTT
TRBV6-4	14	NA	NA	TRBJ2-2	CASSDSSGTGELFF	TGTGCCAGCAGTGACTCTTCCGGGACCGGGGAGCTGTTTTTT
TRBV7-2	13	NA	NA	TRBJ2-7	CASSLEQGYEQYF	TGTGCCAGCAGCTTAGAGCAGGGCTACGAGCAGTACTTC
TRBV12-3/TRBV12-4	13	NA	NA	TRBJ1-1	CATSPLGGTEAFF	TGTGCCACCAGTCCCCTTGGGGGGACTGAAGCTTTCTTT
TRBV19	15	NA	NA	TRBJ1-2	CASSIGGGSDYGYTF	TGTGCCAGTAGTATTGGGGGAGGGTCGGACTATGGCTACACCTTC
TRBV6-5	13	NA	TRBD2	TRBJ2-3	CASSRGGTDTQYF	TGTGCCAGCAGTCGCGGGGGAACAGATACGCAGTATTTT
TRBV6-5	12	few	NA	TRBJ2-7	CARLNRPDEQYF	TGTGCCAGACTCAACAGGCCGGACGAGCAGTACTTC
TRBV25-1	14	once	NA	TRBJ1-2	CASSEYGRNYGYTF	TGTGCCAGCAGTGAATATGGGAGGAACTATGGCTACACCTTC
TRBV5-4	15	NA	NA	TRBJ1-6	CASSLKEQGNSPLHF	TGTGCCAGCAGCTTGAAAGAACAGGGAAATTCACCCCTCCACTTT